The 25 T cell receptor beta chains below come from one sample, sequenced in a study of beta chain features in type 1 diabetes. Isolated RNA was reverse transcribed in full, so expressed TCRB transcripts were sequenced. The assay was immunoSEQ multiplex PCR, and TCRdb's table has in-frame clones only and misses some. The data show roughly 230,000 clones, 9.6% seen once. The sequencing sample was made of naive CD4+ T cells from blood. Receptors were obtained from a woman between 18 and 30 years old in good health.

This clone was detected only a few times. CDR3 sequence: CSVHTGQGAFF. The CDR3 DNA is TGCAGTGTTCACACGGGACAGGGAGCTTTCTTT. The chain uses TRBV20-1 and TRBJ1-1; 9 nucleotides align to TRBD1. CDR1 and CDR2 (germline): DFQATT, SNEGSKA (reference sequence). The J segment lost 10 bases and the V segment lost 7 bases, leaving 7 bases of the junction unmatched. The CDR3 is made up of 11 amino acids.

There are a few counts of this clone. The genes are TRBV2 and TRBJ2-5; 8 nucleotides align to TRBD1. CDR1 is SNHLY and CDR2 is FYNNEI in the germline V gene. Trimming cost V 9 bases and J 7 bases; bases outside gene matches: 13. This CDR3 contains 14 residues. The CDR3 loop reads CARRQGPTGWTQYF. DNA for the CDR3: TGTGCCAGGAGACAGGGGCCCACAGGTTGGACCCAGTACTTC.

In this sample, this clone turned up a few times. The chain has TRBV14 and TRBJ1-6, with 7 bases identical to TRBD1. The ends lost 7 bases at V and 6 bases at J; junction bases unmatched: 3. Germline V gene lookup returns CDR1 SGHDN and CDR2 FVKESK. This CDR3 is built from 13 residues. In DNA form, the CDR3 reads TGTGCCAGCACGGGACAGTTTAATTCACCCCTCCACTTT. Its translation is CASTGQFNSPLHF.

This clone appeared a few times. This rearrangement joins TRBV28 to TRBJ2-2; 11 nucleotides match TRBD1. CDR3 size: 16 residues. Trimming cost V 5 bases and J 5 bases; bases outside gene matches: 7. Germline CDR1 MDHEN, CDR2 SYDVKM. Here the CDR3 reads CASSLFGTGGTGELFF. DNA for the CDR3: TGTGCCAGCAGTCTGTTCGGGACAGGGGGTACCGGGGAGCTGTTTTTT.

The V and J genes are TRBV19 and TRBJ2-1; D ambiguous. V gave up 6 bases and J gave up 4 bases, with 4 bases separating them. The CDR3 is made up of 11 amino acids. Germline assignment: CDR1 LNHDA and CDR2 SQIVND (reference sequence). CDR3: CASRLYNEQFF. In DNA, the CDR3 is TGTGCCAGTAGACTATACAATGAGCAGTTCTTC.

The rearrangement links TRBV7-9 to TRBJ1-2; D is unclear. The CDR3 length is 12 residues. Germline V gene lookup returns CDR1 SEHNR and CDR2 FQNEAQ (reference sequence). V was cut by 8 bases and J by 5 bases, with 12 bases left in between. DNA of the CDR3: TGTGCCAGCGGCCGCGAGGAGTATGGCTACACCTTC. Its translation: CASGREEYGYTF. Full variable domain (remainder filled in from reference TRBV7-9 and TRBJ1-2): DTGVSQNPRHKITKRGQNVTFRCDPISEHNRLYWYRQTLGQGPEFLTYFQNEAQLEKSRLLSDRFSAERPKGSFSTLEIQRTEQGDSAMYLCASGREEYGYTFGSGTRLTVV.

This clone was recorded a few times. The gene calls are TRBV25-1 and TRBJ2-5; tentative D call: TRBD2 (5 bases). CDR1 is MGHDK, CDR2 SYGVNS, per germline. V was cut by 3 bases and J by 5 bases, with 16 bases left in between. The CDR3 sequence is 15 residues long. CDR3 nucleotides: TGTGCCAGCAGTGATCTAGTTGGGAGTTTGGAGACCCAGTACTTC. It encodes CASSDLVGSLETQYF.

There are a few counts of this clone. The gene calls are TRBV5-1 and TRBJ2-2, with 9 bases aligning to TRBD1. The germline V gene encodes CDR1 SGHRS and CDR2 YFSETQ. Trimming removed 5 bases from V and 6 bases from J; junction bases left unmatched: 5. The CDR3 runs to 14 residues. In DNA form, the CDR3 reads TGCGCCAGCAGACGGACAGGGGCGTCCGGGGAGCTGTTTTTT. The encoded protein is CASRRTGASGELFF.

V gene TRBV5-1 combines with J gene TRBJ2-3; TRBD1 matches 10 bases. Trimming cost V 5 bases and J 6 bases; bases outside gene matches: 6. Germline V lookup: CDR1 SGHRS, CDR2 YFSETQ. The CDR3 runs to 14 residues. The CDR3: CASRLTGGGDTQYF. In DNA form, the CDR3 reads TGCGCCAGCAGACTGACAGGGGGCGGGGATACGCAGTATTTT.

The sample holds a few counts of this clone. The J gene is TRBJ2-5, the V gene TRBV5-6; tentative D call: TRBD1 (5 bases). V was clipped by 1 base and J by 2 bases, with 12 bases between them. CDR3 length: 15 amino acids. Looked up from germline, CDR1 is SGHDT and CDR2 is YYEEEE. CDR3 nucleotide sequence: TGTGCCAGCAGCTTGAATAGGGGCCGGCAAGAGACCCAGTACTTC. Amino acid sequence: CASSLNRGRQETQYF.

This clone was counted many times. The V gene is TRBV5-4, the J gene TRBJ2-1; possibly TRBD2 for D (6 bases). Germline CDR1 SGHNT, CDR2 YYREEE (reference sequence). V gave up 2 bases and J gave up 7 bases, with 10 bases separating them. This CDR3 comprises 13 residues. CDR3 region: CASSFSSVNEQFF. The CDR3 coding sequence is TGTGCCAGCAGCTTCTCTAGCGTTAATGAGCAGTTCTTC.

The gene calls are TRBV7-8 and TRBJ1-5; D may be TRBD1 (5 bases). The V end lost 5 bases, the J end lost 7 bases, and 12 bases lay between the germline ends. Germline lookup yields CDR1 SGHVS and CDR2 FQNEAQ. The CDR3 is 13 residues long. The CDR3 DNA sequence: TGTGCCAGCAGCCAGCCAGGGTGGCAGCCCCAGCATTTT. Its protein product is CASSQPGWQPQHF.

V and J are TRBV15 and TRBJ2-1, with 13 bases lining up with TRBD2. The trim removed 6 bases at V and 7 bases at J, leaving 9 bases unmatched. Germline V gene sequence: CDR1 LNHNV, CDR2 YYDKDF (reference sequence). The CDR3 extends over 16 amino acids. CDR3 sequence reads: CATSVTSGRVGNEQFF. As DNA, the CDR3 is TGTGCCACCAGTGTCACTAGCGGGAGGGTAGGGAATGAGCAGTTCTTC.

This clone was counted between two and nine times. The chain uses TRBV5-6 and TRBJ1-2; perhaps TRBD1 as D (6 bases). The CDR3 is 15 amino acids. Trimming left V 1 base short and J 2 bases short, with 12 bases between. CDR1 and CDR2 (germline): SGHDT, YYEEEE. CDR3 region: CASSLKWGLNYGYTF. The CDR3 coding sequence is TGTGCCAGCAGCTTGAAATGGGGGCTGAACTATGGCTACACCTTC.

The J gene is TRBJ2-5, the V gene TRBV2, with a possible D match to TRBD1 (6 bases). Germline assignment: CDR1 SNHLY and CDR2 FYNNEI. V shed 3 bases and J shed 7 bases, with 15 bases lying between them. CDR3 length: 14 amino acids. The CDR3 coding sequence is TGTGCCAGCAGTGATGCCGGACAGCTTGGGACCCAGTACTTC. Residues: CASSDAGQLGTQYF.

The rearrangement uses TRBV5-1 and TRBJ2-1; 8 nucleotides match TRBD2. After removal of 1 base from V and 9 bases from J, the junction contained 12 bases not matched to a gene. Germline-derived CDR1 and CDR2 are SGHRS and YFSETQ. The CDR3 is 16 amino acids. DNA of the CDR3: TGCGCCAGCAGCTTGAACTCCGGCGGGGGGATCGCTGAGCAGTTCTTC. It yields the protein CASSLNSGGGIAEQFF. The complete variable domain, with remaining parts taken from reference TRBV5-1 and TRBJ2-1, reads KAGVTQTPRYLIKTRGQQVTLSCSPISGHRSVSWYQQTPGQGLQFLFEYFSETQRNKGNFPGRFSGRQFSNSRSEMNVSTLELGDSALYLCASSLNSGGGIAEQFFGPGTRLTVL.

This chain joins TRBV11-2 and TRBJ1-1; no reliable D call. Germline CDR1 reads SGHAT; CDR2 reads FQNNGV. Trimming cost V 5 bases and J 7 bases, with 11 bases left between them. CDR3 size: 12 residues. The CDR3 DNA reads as TGTGCCAGCAGCCCGACGGGTTATGAAGCTTTCTTT. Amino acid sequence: CASSPTGYEAFF. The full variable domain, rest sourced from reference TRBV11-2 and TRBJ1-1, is EAGVAQSPRYKIIEKRQSVAFWCNPISGHATLYWYQQILGQGPKLLIQFQNNGVVDDSQLPKDRFSAERLKGVDSTLKIQPAKLEDSAVYLCASSPTGYEAFFGQGTRLTVV.

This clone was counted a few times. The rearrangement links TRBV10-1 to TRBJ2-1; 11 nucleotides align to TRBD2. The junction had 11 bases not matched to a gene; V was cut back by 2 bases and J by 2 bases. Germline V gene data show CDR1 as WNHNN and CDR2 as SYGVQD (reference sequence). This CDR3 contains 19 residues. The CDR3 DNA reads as TGCGCCAGCAGTGAGGGTAGCGGGAGGGCCCCGCTACCCTACAATGAGCAGTTCTTC. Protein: CASSEGSGRAPLPYNEQFF.

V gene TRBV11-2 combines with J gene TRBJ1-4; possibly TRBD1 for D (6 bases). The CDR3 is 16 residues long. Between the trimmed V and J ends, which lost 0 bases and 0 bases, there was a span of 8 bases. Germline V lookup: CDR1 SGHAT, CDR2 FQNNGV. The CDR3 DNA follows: TGTGCCAGCAGCTTAGACAGGGGCGCAACTAATGAAAAACTGTTTTTT. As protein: CASSLDRGATNEKLFF.

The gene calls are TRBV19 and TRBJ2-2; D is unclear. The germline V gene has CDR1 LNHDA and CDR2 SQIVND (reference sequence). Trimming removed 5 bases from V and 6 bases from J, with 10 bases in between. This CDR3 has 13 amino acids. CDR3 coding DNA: TGTGCCAGTAGTCAACTTCTTTCCGGGGAGCTGTTTTTT. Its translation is CASSQLLSGELFF.

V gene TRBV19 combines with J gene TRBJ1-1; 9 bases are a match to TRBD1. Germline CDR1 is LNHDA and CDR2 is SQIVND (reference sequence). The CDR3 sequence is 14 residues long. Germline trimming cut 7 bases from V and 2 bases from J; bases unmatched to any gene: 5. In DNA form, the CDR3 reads TGTGCCAGTACCCCGGGACAGGGTAACACTGAAGCTTTCTTT. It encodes CASTPGQGNTEAFF. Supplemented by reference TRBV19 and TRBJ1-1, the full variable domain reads DGGITQSPKYLFRKEGQNVTLSCEQNLNHDAMYWYRQDPGQGLRLIYYSQIVNDFQKGDIAEGYSVSREKKESFPLTVTSAQKNPTAFYLCASTPGQGNTEAFFGQGTRLTVV.

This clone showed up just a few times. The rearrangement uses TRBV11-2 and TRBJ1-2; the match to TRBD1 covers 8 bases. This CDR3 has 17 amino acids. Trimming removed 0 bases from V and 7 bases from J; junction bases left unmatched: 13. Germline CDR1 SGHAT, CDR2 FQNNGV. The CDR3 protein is CASSLDRAGGANVGYTF. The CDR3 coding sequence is TGTGCCAGCAGCTTAGATAGGGCAGGGGGCGCGAATGTTGGCTACACCTTC.

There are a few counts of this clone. Here the CDR3 reads CASSPGLAAYNEQFF. The CDR3 DNA follows: TGCGCCAGCAGCCCAGGACTAGCGGCCTACAATGAGCAGTTCTTC. The chain joins TRBV5-1 to TRBJ2-1, with 10 bases aligning to TRBD2. Per germline, CDR1 SGHRS and CDR2 YFSETQ. The ends lost 4 bases at V and 2 bases at J; junction bases unmatched: 3. The CDR3 has 15 amino acids.

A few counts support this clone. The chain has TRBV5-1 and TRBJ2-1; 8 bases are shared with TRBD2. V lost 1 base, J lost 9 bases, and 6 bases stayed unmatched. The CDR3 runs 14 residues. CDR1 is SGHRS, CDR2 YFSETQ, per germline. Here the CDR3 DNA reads TGCGCCAGCAGCTTGTTTACTAGCGGAAGTGAGCAGTTCTTC. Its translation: CASSLFTSGSEQFF.

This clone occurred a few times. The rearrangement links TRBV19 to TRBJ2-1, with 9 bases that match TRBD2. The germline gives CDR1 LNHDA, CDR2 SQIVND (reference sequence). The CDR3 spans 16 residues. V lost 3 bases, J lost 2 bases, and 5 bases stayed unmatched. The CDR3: CASSMRSGRPYNEQFF. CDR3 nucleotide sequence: TGTGCCAGTAGTATGAGGAGCGGGAGGCCCTACAATGAGCAGTTCTTC.